A selection of T cell receptor beta chains follows, all from one sample in a study of blood T cell repertoires in COVID-19. The table came from immunoSEQ multiplex PCR; TCRdb's copy has only in-frame clones and leaves some out. The sample contains under 250,000 clones, around 81% of which appear only once. Sequenced material: peripheral blood. The receptors stem from a man in his fifties with active or convalescent COVID-19. Each CDR3 is given with its conserved first and last residue. A D gene is named only where the DNA matches it firmly. Clone size is not always given. Where it is, it says once, few, many or a class for expanded clones.

CDR3 protein: CASSLAGGHTDTQYF; CDR3 DNA: TGTGCCAGCAGCTTAGCGGGGGGGCACACAGATACGCAGTATTTT; J gene: TRBJ2-3; clone size: NA; D gene: TRBD2; V gene: TRBV13
CDR3 protein: CASTLLGGGAFF; CDR3 DNA: TGTGCCAGTACCCTTCTAGGGGGTGGAGCTTTCTTT; J gene: TRBJ1-1; clone size: NA; D gene: NA; V gene: TRBV19
CDR3 protein: CASRWTREGEQYF; CDR3 DNA: TGTGCCAGCAGGTGGACAAGGGAAGGCGAGCAGTACTTC; J gene: TRBJ2-7; clone size: NA; D gene: NA; V gene: TRBV2
CDR3 protein: CASSFIAGMRETQYF; CDR3 DNA: TGTGCCAGCAGCTTCATAGCGGGGATGAGGGAGACCCAGTACTTC; J gene: TRBJ2-5; clone size: NA; D gene: TRBD2; V gene: TRBV7-2
CDR3 protein: CASSLKGTEAFF; CDR3 DNA: TGCGCCAGCAGCTTGAAGGGGACAGAAGCTTTCTTT; J gene: TRBJ1-1; clone size: NA; D gene: NA; V gene: TRBV5-1
CDR3 protein: CASTTGGPGELFF; CDR3 DNA: TGTGCCAGCACTACAGGGGGCCCCGGGGAGCTGTTTTTT; J gene: TRBJ2-2; clone size: NA; D gene: TRBD1; V gene: TRBV28
CDR3 protein: CASSATGDRVAEKLFF; CDR3 DNA: TGCGCCAGCAGCGCCACTGGGGACAGGGTTGCCGAAAAACTGTTTTTT; J gene: TRBJ1-4; clone size: NA; D gene: TRBD1; V gene: TRBV5-1
CDR3 protein: CSASRGNGNQPQHF; CDR3 DNA: TGCAGTGCTAGTCGAGGGAATGGCAATCAGCCCCAGCATTTT; J gene: TRBJ1-5; clone size: NA; D gene: NA; V gene: TRBV20-1
CDR3 protein: CASRGVNYGYTF; CDR3 DNA: TGTGCCAGCAGGGGAGTTAACTATGGCTACACCTTC; J gene: TRBJ1-2; clone size: NA; D gene: NA; V gene: TRBV6-5
CDR3 protein: CASSLGGGEQYF; CDR3 DNA: TGTGCCAGCAGTTTAGGTGGGGGGGAGCAGTACTTC; J gene: TRBJ2-7; clone size: NA; D gene: NA; V gene: TRBV12-3/TRBV12-4
CDR3 protein: CASTWGRGNEQFF; CDR3 DNA: TGTGCCAGCACCTGGGGGCGAGGGAATGAGCAGTTCTTC; J gene: TRBJ2-1; clone size: NA; D gene: NA; V gene: TRBV5-6
CDR3 protein: CATSIQGGTEAFF; CDR3 DNA: TGTGCCACCAGCATCCAGGGGGGCACTGAAGCTTTCTTT; J gene: TRBJ1-1; clone size: NA; D gene: TRBD1; V gene: TRBV15
CDR3 protein: CASTSRTSYEQYF; CDR3 DNA: TGTGCCAGCACAAGCAGGACTAGCTACGAGCAGTACTTC; J gene: TRBJ2-7; clone size: few; D gene: TRBD2; V gene: TRBV6-5
CDR3 protein: CATSDRGQGGGLNEQFF; CDR3 DNA: TGTGCCACCAGTGACCGGGGACAGGGGGGTGGGTTAAATGAGCAGTTCTTC; J gene: TRBJ2-1; clone size: NA; D gene: TRBD1; V gene: TRBV24-1
CDR3 protein: CASSPQGSGGYTF; CDR3 DNA: TGCGCCAGCAGCCCACAGGGGTCTGGAGGATACACCTTC; J gene: TRBJ1-2; clone size: NA; D gene: TRBD1; V gene: TRBV5-1
CDR3 protein: CASSRRSGIGNTIYF; CDR3 DNA: TGTGCCAGCAGCCGAAGATCAGGGATTGGAAACACCATATATTTT; J gene: TRBJ1-3; clone size: NA; D gene: NA; V gene: TRBV7-9
CDR3 protein: CASSKTSGGALGANEQFF; CDR3 DNA: TGTGCCAGTAGTAAGACTAGCGGGGGGGCCCTGGGGGCGAATGAGCAGTTCTTC; J gene: TRBJ2-1; clone size: NA; D gene: TRBD2; V gene: TRBV19
CDR3 protein: CASSQDLGGGASGQYF; CDR3 DNA: TGTGCCAGCAGCCAAGATCTAGGCGGGGGGGCCTCTGGCCAGTACTTC; J gene: TRBJ2-5; clone size: NA; D gene: TRBD2; V gene: TRBV3-1/TRBV3-2
CDR3 protein: CASSLAGGDTEAFF; CDR3 DNA: TGTGCCAGCTCTTTGGCGGGGGGCGACACTGAAGCTTTCTTT; J gene: TRBJ1-1; clone size: NA; D gene: NA; V gene: TRBV5-4
CDR3 protein: CASSRQGKSYTF; CDR3 DNA: TGTGCCAGCAGTAGACAGGGGAAGAGCTACACCTTC; J gene: TRBJ1-2; clone size: NA; D gene: TRBD1; V gene: TRBV6-5
CDR3 protein: CASSPSIQEAYEQYF; CDR3 DNA: TGTGCCAGCTCACCTTCAATCCAGGAGGCCTACGAGCAGTACTTC; J gene: TRBJ2-7; clone size: few; D gene: NA; V gene: TRBV18
CDR3 protein: CAWSPTEYGYTF; CDR3 DNA: TGTGCCTGGAGTCCGACAGAATATGGCTACACCTTC; J gene: TRBJ1-2; clone size: NA; D gene: NA; V gene: TRBV30
CDR3 protein: CAISESTGAGSYTF; CDR3 DNA: TGTGCCATCAGTGAGTCGACAGGGGCCGGCAGCTACACCTTC; J gene: TRBJ1-2; clone size: NA; D gene: TRBD1; V gene: TRBV10-3
CDR3 protein: CASSQRPYEQYF; CDR3 DNA: TGTGCCAGCAGCCAGCGGCCCTACGAGCAGTACTTC; J gene: TRBJ2-7; clone size: NA; D gene: NA; V gene: TRBV13
CDR3 protein: CASSPYRQGVGYGYTF; CDR3 DNA: TGTGCCAGCAGCCCCTATCGACAGGGCGTGGGCTATGGCTACACCTTC; J gene: TRBJ1-2; clone size: NA; D gene: TRBD1; V gene: TRBV3-1/TRBV3-2
CDR3 protein: CASSPTTGTGSGLGYTF; CDR3 DNA: TGTGCCAGCAGTCCGACGACCGGGACAGGGAGCGGTCTTGGCTACACCTTC; J gene: TRBJ1-2; clone size: NA; D gene: TRBD1; V gene: TRBV6-6
CDR3 protein: CASSLGTGADQPQHF; CDR3 DNA: TGTGCCAGCAGCTTAGGGACAGGGGCGGATCAGCCCCAGCATTTT; J gene: TRBJ1-5; clone size: NA; D gene: TRBD1; V gene: TRBV7-6
CDR3 protein: CASRGGQGTLKYF; CDR3 DNA: TGTGCCAGCAGGGGGGGGCAGGGCACATTAAAGTACTTC; J gene: TRBJ2-7; clone size: NA; D gene: NA; V gene: TRBV2
CDR3 protein: CASNLGQGVVDEQFF; CDR3 DNA: TGTGCCAGCAACCTCGGGCAGGGGGTAGTCGATGAGCAGTTCTTC; J gene: TRBJ2-1; clone size: NA; D gene: TRBD1; V gene: TRBV6-5
CDR3 protein: CASSPPWDRGIYGYTF; CDR3 DNA: TGTGCCAGCAGCCCCCCCTGGGACAGGGGAATCTATGGCTACACCTTC; J gene: TRBJ1-2; clone size: NA; D gene: TRBD1; V gene: TRBV5-6
CDR3 protein: CASSYWGGVSSGANVLTF; CDR3 DNA: TGTGCCAGCAGTTACTGGGGCGGTGTAAGCTCTGGGGCCAACGTCCTGACTTTC; J gene: TRBJ2-6; clone size: NA; D gene: NA; V gene: TRBV6-2/TRBV6-3
CDR3 protein: CASSQDSSGLMSSYNSPLHF; CDR3 DNA: TGTGCCAGCAGCCAAGATTCGTCGGGGTTGATGAGCTCCTATAATTCACCCCTCCACTTT; J gene: TRBJ1-6; clone size: NA; D gene: NA; V gene: TRBV4-2